These 5 T cell receptor beta chains share one sample of origin, sequenced in a study of T cells in Graves' hyperthyroidism and ophthalmopathy. Researchers took RNA transcripts and amplified the TCR beta CDR3 regions from them. The primer set for the first-round RT-PCR of the TCR CDR3 was HTBI. TCRdb processed the multiplex PCR reads anew with MiXCR; each CDR3 protein has one entry. The data contain over 250,000 distinct CDR3 sequences, around 15% of them seen just once; the ten biggest clones take up roughly 53%. The sequencing input was blood. The receptors here all came from a woman between 55 and 75 years old with Graves' ophthalmopathy.

This clonotype was detected ten times or more. The chain employs TRBV7-9 and TRBJ2-7; D gene uncertain. The germline gives CDR1 SEHNR, CDR2 FQNEAQ (reference sequence). CDR3 length: 15 residues. The V and J ends lost 5 bases and 0 bases respectively, with 14 bases between them. This chain's CDR3 is CASSRSSVPSYEQYF. CDR3 DNA: TGTGCCAGCAGCCGCTCTAGTGTTCCCTCCTACGAGCAGTACTTC. The variable domain in full, completed from reference TRBV7-9 and TRBJ2-7, reads DTGVSQNPRHKITKRGQNVTFRCDPISEHNRLYWYRQTLGQGPEFLTYFQNEAQLEKSRLLSDRFSAERPKGSFSTLEIQRTEQGDSAMYLCASSRSSVPSYEQYFGPGTRLTVT.

This chain uses TRBV28 with TRBJ1-1; D perhaps matches TRBD1 (6 bases). The germline gives CDR1 MDHEN, CDR2 SYDVKM. The CDR3 sequence is 15 residues long. The V end was cut by 5 bases, the J end by 1 base, with 14 bases between. CDR3 amino acids: CASSVGGTRNTEAFF. CDR3 coding DNA: TGTGCCAGCAGTGTAGGGGGTACCCGGAACACTGAAGCTTTCTTT.

This clonotype was seen ten or more times. The rearrangement uses TRBV2 and TRBJ2-1; D not resolved. V dropped 7 bases and J dropped 1 base, with 8 bases sitting between them. The CDR3 length is 13 residues. CDR1 SNHLY and CDR2 FYNNEI come from the germline V gene. The CDR3 loop is CASNPSSYNEQFF. The CDR3 nucleotides read TGTGCCAGCAATCCAAGTTCCTACAATGAGCAGTTCTTC.

This clonotype was observed many times. In DNA, the CDR3 is TGCAGTGCCAGACAAACGGGTTCCAGATACACTGAAGCTTTCTTT. Its translation is CSARQTGSRYTEAFF. The chain carries TRBV20-1 and TRBJ1-1; no clear D. Looked up from germline, CDR1 is DFQATT and CDR2 is SNEGSKA (reference sequence). The V end was cut by 6 bases, the J end by 3 bases, with 20 bases between. There are 15 residues in the CDR3.

This clonotype was seen once. The gene calls are TRBV27 and TRBJ2-7; TRBD2 agrees at 10 bases. There are 15 residues in the CDR3. The V gene end was trimmed by 5 bases and the J gene end by 0 bases; junction bases not matched to a gene: 4. CDR1 and CDR2 (germline): MNHEY, SMNVEV (reference sequence). The CDR3 reads CASSMTSGSSYEQYF. CDR3 DNA sequence: TGTGCCAGCAGTATGACTAGCGGGTCCTCCTACGAGCAGTACTTC.